The TCR beta chain under discussion was sequenced for a study of blood T cell dynamics during melanoma immunotherapy (dated by TCRdb to 2020 to 2021). With respect to the entire study: All patients had metastatic melanoma and were given first-line pembrolizumab or nivolumab plus ipilimumab as standard of care in the United Kingdom. To identify early correlates of response, the study profiled peripheral T cell receptor repertoires in patients with metastatic melanoma before and after one cycle of checkpoint inhibitor therapy. The training cohort was made up of consecutive patients, while a further independent group of patients from the same centre was pooled to form an external validation set. Study-wide conclusions, independent of this receptor: Among sorted CD8+ subsets, the highest similarity to cfDNA CDR3 sequences and the highest clonality were observed in TIE cells, which was suggestive of active turnover with convergence on dominant clones. The study could not determine whether the T cell clones driving repertoire changes were melanoma-specific or reflected general immune activation. The relatively small sample size was acknowledged as a potential limitation on generalization of the results.

On this clone: What this receptor recognizes is not known. No base-level quality is on record; no much larger clone is a single base apart.

The sample's time point, from its label and the paper: week 3, after first cycle of checkpoint inhibitor. Immune-effector (TIE) cells were defined as CD3+ CD4- CD8+ CD45RA- CD45RO-high CD27- CCR7- memory T cells. Blood samples were taken at two points: before treatment (T0) and at week 3 (W3), which came after the first cycle of checkpoint blockade. Except for a couple of patients with rapid clinical progression, response was assessed 12 weeks after the first infusion by RECIST 1.1; disease control meant complete response, partial response or stable disease. Patients were excluded for prior systemic cancer treatment, concomitant immunosuppressant therapy or synchronous other active malignancies. In six patients, three with progression and three with disease control, sorted CD8+ memory and naive T cell subsets were sequenced at T0 and W3. Lymphoprep and SepMate tubes were used to isolate PBMC from blood, and red cell lysis was then performed. QIAamp DNA Blood Mini kits were used to extract DNA from PBMC and sorted T cell subsets. Before DNA extraction, CD8+ T cell subsets were live-sorted on a FACSAria III cytometer and then frozen. For flow cytometry, fresh PBMC were kept at 4 degrees C in PBS with 2% fetal bovine serum and analyzed within 24 hours.

The CDR3 runs 13 amino acids, cysteine and phenylalanine included. Just the 39-base CDR3 DNA is kept, in frame starting at base 1. V is pared back by 6 bases and J by 1 base, with 9 bases lying between the germline termini. From a lookup of the germline V gene (reference sequence), CDR1 and CDR2 are MNHEY and SMNVEV. All DNA extracted from each sorted CD8+ T cell subset was loaded into the assay. TCR beta CDR3 sequences were amplified from genomic DNA using the immunoSEQ TCRb Assay kit according to manufacturer instructions. The KAPA Library Quantification Kit for Illumina platforms was used to quantify pooled libraries by qPCR. Sequencing of the pooled libraries was done on an Illumina NextSeq 500, with clustering at about 0.55-1.2 pM. As for the authors' bioinformatics: TCR data were analyzed using immunoSEQ ANALYZER and the R LymphoSeq package. A rearrangement efficiency score was calculated as productive divided by the sum of productive and non-productive CDR3 sequences. Clonality was measured with the Gini coefficient and diversity with the Renyi index at alpha=1, and both measures were compared pairwise between timepoints within each patient. In LymphoSeq, clonal relatedness was computed using an edit distance of 3, and repertoire similarity was computed using the Bhattacharyya coefficient. Linear discriminant analysis on week-3 changes in clonality and diversity was built with the R MASS and caret packages to classify response. Sourced from immuneACCESS, this table was stored by TCRdb with only in-frame sequences that have V and J called. A share of the clones is absent; for the studies checked, an unresolved V gene accounts for under half, and the remainder has no known explanation. The D gene and trimming were derived from the DNA, and the V and J assignments and clone size from that table. The sample includes about 2,000 clones, with roughly three quarters observed a single time. The leading ten clones occupy 5% of the sample.

The sequencing here drew on CD8+ T cells from blood, taken from a patient treated with checkpoint blockade. The cell subset or site label here, explained by the study, means: immune-effector CD8+ memory T cells, CD45RO-high CCR7- CD27-. The chain uses TRBV27 and TRBJ1-1, with TRBD1 perhaps the D gene, on 5 matching bases. This receptor was identified in a human donor with melanoma. CDR3 sequence: CASSYGQNTEAFF. At the DNA level, the sequence is TGTGCCAGCAGCTACGGACAGAACACTGAAGCTTTCTTT.